The next 23 T cell receptor beta chains were all read from a single sample in a study of a mutant IDH1 vaccine in newly diagnosed glioma. TCRdb's table, derived via immunoSEQ multiplex PCR, lists solely in-frame clones and lacks some. The sample yields over 45,000 clones, about 90% seen once. Time point in this sample: baseline, week 1 (first vaccination visit). Described treatment: pre-vaccination baseline after standard-of-care therapy. The material sequenced was PBMCs, taken from a glioma patient treated with radiotherapy, temozolomide or both. These receptors were taken from a man in his forties or fifties with glioma.

The V and J genes are TRBV15 and TRBJ2-7, with D possibly matching TRBD1 (5 bases). CDR1 LNHNV and CDR2 YYDKDF come from the germline V gene (reference sequence). Deletions cut 5 bases from V and 5 bases from J, with 22 bases between. The CDR3 is made up of 16 amino acids. In nucleotides, the CDR3 is TGTGCCACCAGCGGACAAAAGTTTTTTTCGATGAACGAGCAGTACTTC. It translates to CATSGQKFFSMNEQYF.

In this sample, this clone turned up once. The gene calls are TRBV25-1 and TRBJ2-1; TRBD2 matches 7 bases. CDR3 length equals 14 residues. Germline-derived CDR1 and CDR2 are MGHDK and SYGVNS. Unmatched junction bases numbered 11, after V lost 7 bases and J lost 8 bases. Here the CDR3 reads CASNRGRAMDEQFF. The DNA of the CDR3 is TGTGCCAGCAATCGGGGGAGGGCCATGGATGAGCAGTTCTTC.

This clone is a singleton in its sample. This rearrangement joins TRBV27 to TRBJ1-6, with D unresolved. Deletions cut 3 bases from V and 0 bases from J, with 15 bases between. Germline CDR1 reads MNHEY; CDR2 reads SMNVEV (reference sequence). The length of the CDR3 is 18 residues. The CDR3 loop is CASSFTPPESSYNSPLHF. The CDR3 DNA is TGTGCCAGCAGTTTTACCCCCCCCGAAAGCTCCTATAATTCACCCCTCCACTTT.

The rearrangement joins TRBV7-2 to TRBJ2-3; weak D call: TRBD2 (6 bases). The CDR3 spans 14 residues. Germline CDR1 is SGHTA and CDR2 is FQGNSA. V lost 3 bases, J lost 3 bases, and 10 bases lay in between. The chain's CDR3 is CASSLEGRTDTQYF. The CDR3, as DNA: TGTGCCAGCAGCTTGGAGGGTAGGACAGATACGCAGTATTTT.

CDR3 bases: TGTGCCAGCTCACCACCGTCTGACGAGACCCAGTACTTC. This encodes CASSPPSDETQYF. This sequence joins TRBV18 and TRBJ2-5; D not certain. In germline, CDR1 is KGHSH, CDR2 LQKENI. Trimming stripped 0 bases from V and 5 bases from J, with 7 bases between. There are 13 residues in the CDR3.

J is TRBJ2-1 and V is TRBV5-1; possible D gene TRBD1, 5 bases. The CDR3 totals 15 residues. Trimming took off 0 bases at V and 0 bases at J, with 7 bases between the two ends. Germline V lookup: CDR1 SGHRS, CDR2 YFSETQ. Here the CDR3 DNA reads TGCGCCAGCAGCTTGGTAGGGGTCTCCTACAATGAGCAGTTCTTC. Protein: CASSLVGVSYNEQFF.

The V and J genes are TRBV5-1 and TRBJ2-5, with 9 bases fitting TRBD2. The CDR3 sequence is 16 residues long. The junction had 11 bases not matched to a gene; V was cut back by 4 bases and J by 4 bases. Germline assignment: CDR1 SGHRS and CDR2 YFSETQ. The chain's CDR3 is CASSLGIAGVRETQYF. The CDR3 DNA reads as TGCGCCAGCAGCCTCGGGATAGCGGGAGTAAGAGAGACCCAGTACTTC.

V is TRBV7-8 and J is TRBJ1-4; 8 nucleotides match TRBD1. This CDR3 spans 15 amino acids. Trimming removed 3 bases from V and 7 bases from J; junction bases left unmatched: 7. CDR1 and CDR2 from the germline V gene are SGHVS and FQNEAQ. The CDR3 is CASSFGNRGAEKLFF. The DNA for the CDR3 is TGTGCCAGCAGCTTTGGGAACAGGGGGGCTGAAAAACTGTTTTTT.

The genes are TRBV10-3 and TRBJ2-1, with TRBD1 matching 8 bases. The germline V gene has CDR1 ENHRY and CDR2 SYGVKD. This CDR3 is 15 amino acids long. The ends lost 3 bases at V and 4 bases at J; junction bases unmatched: 5. CDR3 nucleotides: TGTGCCATCAGTGACGCCCAGGGGGCATACAATGAGCAGTTCTTC. As protein: CAISDAQGAYNEQFF.

V gene TRBV6-5 combines with J gene TRBJ1-1; 8 bases line up with TRBD1. The CDR3 runs 14 residues. Germline values: CDR1 MNHEY, CDR2 SVGAGI. V shed 5 bases, J shed 11 bases, and the junction held 13 bases outside the gene matches. CDR3 loop: CASSKTGAARAAFF. DNA for the CDR3: TGTGCCAGCAGTAAGACAGGGGCCGCTCGGGCGGCTTTCTTT.

This chain joins TRBV4-2 and TRBJ1-5; D call uncertain. The CDR3 runs to 16 residues. V was pared by 1 base and J by 0 bases, with 10 bases between. Germline V gene lookup returns CDR1 LGHNA and CDR2 YNFKEQ. Here the CDR3 DNA reads TGTGCCAGCAGCCAAGCGAGTAGGGATAGCAATCAGCCCCAGCATTTT. Protein sequence: CASSQASRDSNQPQHF.

The chain has TRBV2 and TRBJ2-7, with D perhaps assigned TRBD1 or TRBD2 (5 bases each). This CDR3 has 12 residues. The V gene's germline CDR1 is SNHLY and CDR2 FYNNEI. With 6 bases removed from V and 3 bases from J, the gap between germline ends came to 9 bases. Written as DNA, the CDR3 is TGTGCCAGCAGCCCAGGGAGCTACGAGCAGTACTTC. This sequence encodes CASSPGSYEQYF. The variable domain in full, with the rest retrieved from reference TRBV2 and TRBJ2-7, is EPEVTQTPSHQVTQMGQEVILRCVPISNHLYFYWYRQILGQKVEFLVSFYNNEISEKSEIFDDQFSVERPDGSNFTLKIRSTKLEDSAMYFCASSPGSYEQYFGPGTRLTVT.

The CDR3 is CASKRDTSYEQYF. CDR3 coding DNA: TGTGCCAGCAAGAGGGACACATCCTACGAGCAGTACTTC. V gene TRBV2 combines with J gene TRBJ2-7; D might be TRBD1 (6 bases). The V end lost 7 bases, the J end lost 1 base, and 11 bases lay between the germline ends. The CDR3 covers 13 residues. CDR1 is SNHLY, CDR2 FYNNEI, per germline.

V usage is TRBV28 and J usage is TRBJ2-3; TRBD2 is a possible D gene (6 bases). The CDR3 consists of 16 residues. The germline V and J ends were trimmed by 3 bases and 1 base, with 14 bases remaining between them. Germline CDR1 reads MDHEN; CDR2 reads SYDVKM. The CDR3 DNA reads as TGTGCCAGCAGTTTCGGAGGGCTGGTGGGCACAGATACGCAGTATTTT. Protein sequence: CASSFGGLVGTDTQYF. Based on the CDR3 plus reference TRBV28 and TRBJ2-3, the full variable domain is DVKVTQSSRYLVKRTGEKVFLECVQDMDHENMFWYRQDPGLGLRLIYFSYDVKMKEKGDIPEGYSVSREKKERFSLILESASTNQTSMYLCASSFGGLVGTDTQYFGPGTRLTVL.

CDR3 DNA: TGTGCCAGCAGTGATCGGGTACAGGGTGCCCCCGCTTTCTTT. It translates to CASSDRVQGAPAFF. The chain joins TRBV25-1 to TRBJ1-1; possibly TRBD1 for D (6 bases). Germline V gene data show CDR1 as MGHDK and CDR2 as SYGVNS. V lost 3 bases and J lost 11, with 19 bases in between. The length of the CDR3 is 14 residues.

This chain uses TRBV7-9 with TRBJ1-2; tentatively, D is TRBD1 (6 bases). Germline values: CDR1 SEHNR, CDR2 FQNEAQ (reference sequence). Trimming left V 1 base short and J 0 bases short, with 9 bases between. The CDR3 totals 15 residues. CDR3 in amino acids: CASSLGTGPNYGYTF. CDR3 sequence (DNA): TGTGCCAGCAGCTTAGGCACAGGGCCTAACTATGGCTACACCTTC. The whole variable domain, remainder taken from reference TRBV7-9 and TRBJ1-2, is DTGVSQNPRHKITKRGQNVTFRCDPISEHNRLYWYRQTLGQGPEFLTYFQNEAQLEKSRLLSDRFSAERPKGSFSTLEIQRTEQGDSAMYLCASSLGTGPNYGYTFGSGTRLTVV.

This chain links TRBV5-1 with TRBJ1-4; TRBD1 agrees at 8 bases. CDR1 is SGHRS and CDR2 is YFSETQ in the germline V gene. The CDR3 runs 17 residues. With V trimmed by 3 bases and J by 0 bases, 7 bases remained unmatched. The chain's CDR3 is CASSSGQGPATNEKLFF. CDR3 coding DNA: TGCGCCAGCAGCTCCGGACAGGGCCCAGCAACTAATGAAAAACTGTTTTTT.

The V call is TRBV10-1, the J call TRBJ2-1, with TRBD2 matching over 8 bases. The CDR3 runs 14 residues. CDR1 is WNHNN, CDR2 SYGVQD, per germline (reference sequence). The ends lost 8 bases at V and 4 bases at J; junction bases unmatched: 7. CDR3 residues: CASREGRGYNEQFF. For the CDR3, the DNA is TGCGCCAGCCGGGAGGGCAGGGGATACAATGAGCAGTTCTTC.

The chain has TRBV15 and TRBJ2-1, with a tentative D call TRBD2 (6 bases). V shed 0 bases and J shed 8 bases, with 17 bases lying between them. This CDR3 is built from 16 residues. Germline assignment: CDR1 LNHNV and CDR2 YYDKDF (reference sequence). CDR3 protein: CATSRDGGRFIHEQFF. The CDR3 nucleotides are TGTGCCACCAGCAGAGATGGAGGGCGGTTCATACATGAGCAGTTCTTC.

V gene TRBV15 combines with J gene TRBJ2-5; 8 bases fit TRBD1. The junction had 7 bases not matched to a gene; V was cut back by 3 bases and J by 4 bases. Germline V gene lookup returns CDR1 LNHNV and CDR2 YYDKDF (reference sequence). The CDR3 is made up of 15 amino acids. The DNA of the CDR3 is TGTGCCACCAGCAGTGGACAGGGCGGGCCAGAGACCCAGTACTTC. It specifies CATSSGQGGPETQYF.

J is TRBJ1-1 and V is TRBV7-2, with D uncertain. The CDR3 totals 13 residues. Trimming took 5 bases from V and 1 from J, leaving 8 bases between them. From germline, CDR1 is SGHTA and CDR2 FQGNSA. CDR3: CASSVSWNTEAFF. CDR3 bases: TGTGCCAGCAGCGTTAGTTGGAACACTGAAGCTTTCTTT. Full variable domain (missing parts from reference TRBV7-2 and TRBJ1-1): GAGVSQSPSNKVTEKGKDVELRCDPISGHTALYWYRQSLGQGLEFLIYFQGNSAPDKSGLPSDRFSAERTGGSVSTLTIQRTQQEDSAVYLCASSVSWNTEAFFGQGTRLTVV.

This sequence joins TRBV6-1 and TRBJ2-5; 11 bases line up with TRBD2. After removal of 4 bases from V and 5 bases from J, the junction contained 12 bases not matched to a gene. Germline CDR1 reads MNHNS; CDR2 reads SASEGT. The CDR3 runs to 17 residues. CDR3 amino acids: CASSGPGLADPRETQYF. The CDR3 coding sequence is TGTGCCAGCAGTGGCCCGGGACTAGCGGACCCTCGGGAGACCCAGTACTTC.

This clone was counted once. The rearrangement uses TRBV21-1 and TRBJ2-6. TRBV21-1 is a recognized pseudogene. The CDR3 is made up of 16 amino acids. This CDR3 reads CASSKDRRSGANVLTF. CDR3 coding DNA: TGTGCCAGCAGCAAAGACCGCCGCTCTGGGGCCAACGTCCTGACTTTC.